This TCR beta chain was identified in a study of cytomegalovirus exposure and HLA in healthy donors. This PCR relied on a set of 60 Vbeta primers and 13 Jbeta primers. Measured with immunoSEQ multiplex PCR; TCRdb has only the in-frame clones, and not every one. The table records roughly 120,000 clones, about 78% of them present only once. This CDR3 is built from 17 residues. V shed 0 bases and J 4 bases; nucleotides not matched to a gene: 6. Germline V gene data show CDR1 as SEHNR and CDR2 as FQNEAQ (reference sequence). The chain couples TRBV7-9 to TRBJ1-4; 9 bases are a match to TRBD1. The sample comprised PBMCs. This TCR was recovered from a middle-aged woman in good health and CMV-seropositive. Written as DNA, the CDR3 is TGTGCCAGCAGCTTAGCGCTGAGACAGGGGGTTAATGAAAAACTGTTTTTT. It codes for CASSLALRQGVNEKLFF.